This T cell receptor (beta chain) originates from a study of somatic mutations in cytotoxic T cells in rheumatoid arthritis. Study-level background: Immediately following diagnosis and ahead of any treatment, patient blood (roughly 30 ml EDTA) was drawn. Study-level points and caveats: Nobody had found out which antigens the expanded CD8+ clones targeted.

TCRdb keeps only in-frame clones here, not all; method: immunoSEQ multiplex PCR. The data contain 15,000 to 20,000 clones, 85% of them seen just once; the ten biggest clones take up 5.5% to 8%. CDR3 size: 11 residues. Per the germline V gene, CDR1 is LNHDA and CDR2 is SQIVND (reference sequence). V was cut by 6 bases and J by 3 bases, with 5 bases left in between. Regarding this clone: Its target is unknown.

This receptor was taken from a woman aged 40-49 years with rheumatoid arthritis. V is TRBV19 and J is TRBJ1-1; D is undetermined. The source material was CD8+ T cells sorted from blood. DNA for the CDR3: TGTGCCAGTAGCCGGGACACTGAAGCTTTCTTT. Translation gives CASSRDTEAFF.